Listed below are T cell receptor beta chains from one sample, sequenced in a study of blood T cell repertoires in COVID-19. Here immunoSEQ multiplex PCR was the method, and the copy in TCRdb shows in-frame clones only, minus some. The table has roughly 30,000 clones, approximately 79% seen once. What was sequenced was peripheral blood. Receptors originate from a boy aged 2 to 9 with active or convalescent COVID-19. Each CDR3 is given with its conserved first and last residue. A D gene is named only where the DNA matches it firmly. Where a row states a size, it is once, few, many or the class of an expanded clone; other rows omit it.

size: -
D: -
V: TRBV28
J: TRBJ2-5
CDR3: CASSLSLAPQETQYF
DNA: TGTGCCAGCAGTTTAAGCCTAGCGCCCCAAGAGACCCAGTACTTC

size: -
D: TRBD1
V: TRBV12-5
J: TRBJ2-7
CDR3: CASGSGTGVYEQYF
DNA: TGTGCTAGTGGCTCCGGGACAGGGGTTTACGAGCAGTACTTC

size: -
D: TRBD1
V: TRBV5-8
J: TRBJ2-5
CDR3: CASSLRTGQETQYF
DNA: TGTGCCAGCAGCTTACGGACAGGACAAGAGACCCAGTACTTC

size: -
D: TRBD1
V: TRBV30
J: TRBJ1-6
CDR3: CAWSRGQGRSPLHF
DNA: TGTGCCTGGAGTAGGGGACAGGGGAGGTCACCCCTCCACTTT

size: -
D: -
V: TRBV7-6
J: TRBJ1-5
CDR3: CASGQFQPQHF
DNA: TGTGCCAGCGGACAATTTCAGCCCCAGCATTTT

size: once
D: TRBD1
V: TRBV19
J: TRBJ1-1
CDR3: CASSPGTGGTEAFF
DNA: TGTGCCAGTAGCCCGGGGACAGGGGGCACTGAAGCTTTCTTT

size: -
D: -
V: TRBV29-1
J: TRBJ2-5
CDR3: CSVGIGGGETQYF
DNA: TGCAGCGTTGGGATAGGGGGGGGAGAGACCCAGTACTTC

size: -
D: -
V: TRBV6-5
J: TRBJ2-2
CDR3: CASRALGGNTGELFF
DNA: TGTGCCAGCAGGGCCCTAGGGGGTAACACCGGGGAGCTGTTTTTT

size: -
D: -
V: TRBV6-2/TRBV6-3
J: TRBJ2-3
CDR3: CASSPLPDTQYF
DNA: TGTGCCAGCAGTCCCCTCCCCGATACGCAGTATTTT

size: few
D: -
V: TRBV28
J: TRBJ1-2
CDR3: CASSFAQYYGYTF
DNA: TGTGCCAGCAGTTTCGCACAGTACTATGGCTACACCTTC

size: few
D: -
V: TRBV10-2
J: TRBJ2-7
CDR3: CASSDLDSYHEQYF
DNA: TGCGCCAGCAGTGATCTCGACAGTTACCACGAGCAGTACTTC

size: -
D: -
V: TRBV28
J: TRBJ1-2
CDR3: CASSVIQGFYGYTF
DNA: TGTGCCAGCAGTGTTATTCAGGGGTTCTATGGCTACACCTTC

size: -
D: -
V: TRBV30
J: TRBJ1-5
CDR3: CAWSVTGITGLEQSAPAF
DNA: TGTGCCTGGAGTGTAACGGGAATAACAGGGCTCGAGCAATCAGCCCCAGCATTT

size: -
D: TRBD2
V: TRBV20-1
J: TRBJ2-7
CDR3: CRAAAGVEQYF
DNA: TGCAGGGCTGCAGCGGGAGTCGAGCAGTACTTC

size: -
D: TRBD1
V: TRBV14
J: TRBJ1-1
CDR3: CASSPRTGGWKRWDTEAFF
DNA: TGTGCCAGCAGCCCCCGGACAGGGGGCTGGAAAAGGTGGGACACTGAAGCTTTCTTT

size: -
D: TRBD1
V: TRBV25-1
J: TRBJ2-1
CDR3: CASSEWGQANNEQFF
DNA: TGTGCCAGCAGTGAATGGGGACAGGCAAACAATGAGCAGTTCTTC

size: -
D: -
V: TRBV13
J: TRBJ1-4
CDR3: CASSPDRSNEKLFF
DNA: TGTGCCAGCAGCCCTGACAGGTCAAATGAAAAACTGTTTTTT

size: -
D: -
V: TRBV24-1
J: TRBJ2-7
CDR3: CATASGVEQYF
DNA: TGTGCCACGGCCTCAGGGGTCGAGCAGTACTTC

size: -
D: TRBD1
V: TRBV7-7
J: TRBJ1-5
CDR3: CASRHRGGNQPQHF
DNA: TGTGCCAGCAGGCACAGGGGGGGTAATCAGCCCCAGCATTTT

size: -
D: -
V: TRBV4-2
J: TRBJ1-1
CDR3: CASSQGAENTEAFF
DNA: TGTGCCAGCAGCCAAGGGGCAGAGAACACTGAAGCTTTCTTT

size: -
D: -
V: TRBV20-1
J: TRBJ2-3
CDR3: CSASGDSTDTQYF
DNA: TGCAGTGCTAGTGGGGACTCCACAGATACGCAGTATTTT

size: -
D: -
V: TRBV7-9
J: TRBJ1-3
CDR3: CASSLARGGNTIYF
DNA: TGTGCCAGCAGCTTAGCCAGGGGTGGAAACACCATATATTTT

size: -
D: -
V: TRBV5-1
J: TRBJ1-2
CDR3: CASSLPDNGYTF
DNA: TGCGCCAGCAGCCTACCCGATAACGGCTACACCTTC

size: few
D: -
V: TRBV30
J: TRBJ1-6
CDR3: CAWSVLVRGGSPLHF
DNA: TGTGCCTGGAGTGTACTGGTCAGGGGAGGGTCACCCCTCCACTTT

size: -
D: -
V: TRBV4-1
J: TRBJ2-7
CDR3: CASSQDLGLPPGQYF
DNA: TGCGCCAGCAGCCAAGATCTGGGACTTCCCCCCGGGCAGTACTTC

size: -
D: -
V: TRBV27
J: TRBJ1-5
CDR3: CASSFTDQPQHF
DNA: TGTGCCAGCAGTTTCACAGATCAGCCCCAGCATTTT

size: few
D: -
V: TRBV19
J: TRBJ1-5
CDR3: CASSFRETNQPQHF
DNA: TGTGCCAGTAGTTTCCGGGAGACTAATCAGCCCCAGCATTTT

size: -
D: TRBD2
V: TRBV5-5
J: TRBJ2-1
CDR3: CASFLAGGMGEQFF
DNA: TGTGCCAGCTTTTTAGCGGGAGGGATGGGTGAGCAGTTCTTC

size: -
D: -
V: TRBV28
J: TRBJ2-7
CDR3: CASSLFAVTSEQYF
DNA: TGTGCCAGCAGTTTATTTGCCGTTACTAGCGAGCAGTACTTC

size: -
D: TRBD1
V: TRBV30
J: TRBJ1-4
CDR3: CACEWGTGRGKLFF
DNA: TGTGCCTGTGAATGGGGGACAGGGAGAGGAAAACTGTTTTTT

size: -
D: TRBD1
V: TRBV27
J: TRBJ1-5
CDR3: CASSPRGQGPFSNQPQHF
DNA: TGTGCCAGCAGCCCAAGGGGACAGGGCCCCTTTAGCAATCAGCCCCAGCATTTT

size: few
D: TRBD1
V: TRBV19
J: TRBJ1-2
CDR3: CASSQDRGISGYTF
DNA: TGTGCCAGTAGTCAAGACAGGGGGATCAGCGGCTACACCTTC

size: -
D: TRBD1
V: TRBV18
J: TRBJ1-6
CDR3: CASSPGTGINPPLHF
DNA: TGTGCCAGCTCCCCCGGGACAGGGATAAATCCACCCCTCCACTTT

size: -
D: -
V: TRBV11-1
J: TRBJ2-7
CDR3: CASSLGSYEQYF
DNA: TGTGCCAGCAGCTTAGGGAGCTACGAGCAGTACTTC

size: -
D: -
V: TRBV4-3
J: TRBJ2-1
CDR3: CASSQVYYNEQFF
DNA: TGCGCCAGCAGCCAAGTGTACTACAATGAGCAGTTCTTC

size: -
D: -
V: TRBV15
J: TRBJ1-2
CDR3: CATSRVKGGVYGYTF
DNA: TGTGCCACCAGCAGGGTCAAAGGGGGTGTTTATGGCTACACCTTC

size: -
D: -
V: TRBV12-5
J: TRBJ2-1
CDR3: CASGLEVGEQFF
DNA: TGTGCTAGTGGTTTGGAGGTGGGCGAGCAGTTCTTC

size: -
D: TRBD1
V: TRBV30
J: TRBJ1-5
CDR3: CAWSVPGQGKQPQHF
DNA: TGTGCCTGGAGTGTACCCGGACAGGGAAAACAGCCCCAGCATTTT

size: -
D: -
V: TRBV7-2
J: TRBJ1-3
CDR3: CASSLAPGVGNTIYF
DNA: TGTGCCAGCAGCTTAGCGCCGGGGGTCGGAAACACCATATATTTT

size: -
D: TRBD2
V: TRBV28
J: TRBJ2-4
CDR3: CASRRTSGGDIQYF
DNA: TGTGCCAGCAGGAGGACTAGCGGGGGGGACATTCAGTACTTC

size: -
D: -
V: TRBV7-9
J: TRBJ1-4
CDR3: CASSPRGMDEKLFF
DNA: TGTGCCAGCAGCCCCAGGGGAATGGATGAAAAACTGTTTTTT